These 20 T cell receptor beta chains share one sample of origin, sequenced in a study of blood T cell repertoires in COVID-19. TCRdb keeps only in-frame clones here, not all; method: immunoSEQ multiplex PCR. This table holds 350,000 to 400,000 clones, approximately 90% found once. Sequenced input: PBMCs or T cells enriched from blood (not recorded which). These receptors originate from a middle-aged woman who had been exposed to COVID-19.

V gene TRBV27 combines with J gene TRBJ2-7; D possibly corresponds to TRBD1 (6 bases). Trimming stripped 4 bases from V and 3 bases from J, with 13 bases between. Germline assignment: CDR1 MNHEY and CDR2 SMNVEV (reference sequence). The CDR3 is 14 amino acids. The CDR3 loop is CASSYRAINYEQYF. Written as DNA, the CDR3 is TGTGCCAGCAGTTACAGGGCTATCAACTACGAGCAGTACTTC.

The rearrangement uses TRBV6-1 and TRBJ1-2; D is uncertain. The V gene's germline CDR1 is MNHNS and CDR2 SASEGT. The CDR3 is 13 residues long. V was clipped by 3 bases and J by 4 bases, with 9 bases between them. The CDR3 loop reads CASSEYSSYGYTF. For the CDR3, the DNA is TGTGCCAGCAGTGAGTACAGTTCCTATGGCTACACCTTC.

The rearrangement joins TRBV7-2 to TRBJ2-2; 9 positions agree with TRBD2. Germline V lookup: CDR1 SGHTA, CDR2 FQGNSA. With V trimmed by 4 bases and J by 4 bases, 4 bases remained unmatched. The CDR3 has 15 residues. The CDR3 spells CASSSPAGGTGELFF. The DNA for the CDR3 is TGTGCCAGCAGCTCACCAGCGGGGGGCACCGGGGAGCTGTTTTTT.

This clone was seen a single time. V is TRBV5-1 and J is TRBJ2-3; 8 nucleotides agree with TRBD2. J gave up 0 bases and V 5 bases, and 8 bases lay outside the gene matches. CDR3 length: 16 residues. Germline lookup yields CDR1 SGHRS and CDR2 YFSETQ. CDR3 sequence: CASSSTSGASTDTQYF. CDR3 nucleotides: TGCGCCAGCAGTTCCACTAGCGGTGCTAGCACAGATACGCAGTATTTT. Variable domain in full (rest from reference TRBV5-1 and TRBJ2-3): KAGVTQTPRYLIKTRGQQVTLSCSPISGHRSVSWYQQTPGQGLQFLFEYFSETQRNKGNFPGRFSGRQFSNSRSEMNVSTLELGDSALYLCASSSTSGASTDTQYFGPGTRLTVL.

The table lists this clone with a few counts. The chain combines TRBV5-4 with TRBJ1-6; perhaps TRBD1 as D (5 bases). The CDR3 has 14 residues. CDR1 and CDR2 from the germline V gene are SGHNT and YYREEE (reference sequence). V was shortened by 4 bases and J by 12 bases, with 17 bases between the two germline ends. The CDR3 DNA reads as TGTGCCAGCAGCCTGACAGTAGCAAATGGACCCCTCCACTTT. Translated, it gives CASSLTVANGPLHF. The entire variable domain, with the rest obtained from reference TRBV5-4 and TRBJ1-6, is as follows: ETGVTQSPTHLIKTRGQQVTLRCSSQSGHNTVSWYQQALGQGPQFIFQYYREEENGRGNFPPRFSGLQFPNYSSELNVNALELDDSALYLCASSLTVANGPLHFGNGTRLTVT.

The gene calls are TRBV5-4 and TRBJ1-2; TRBD1 aligns across 11 bases. Germline V gene lookup returns CDR1 SGHNT and CDR2 YYREEE (reference sequence). V was pared by 3 bases and J by 4 bases, with 5 bases of the junction left unmatched. The CDR3 extends over 15 amino acids. The CDR3 DNA is TGTGCCAGCAGCTCGTGGACAGGGGGCGCCTATGGCTACACCTTC. It encodes CASSSWTGGAYGYTF.

J is TRBJ2-1 and V is TRBV24-1, with no clear D. Trimming pared 2 bases from V and 5 bases from J, leaving 9 bases between. In germline, CDR1 is KGHDR, CDR2 SFDVKD. The CDR3 sequence is 14 residues long. CDR3 nucleotides: TGTGCCACCAGTGATTCTAAGTTCAACAATGAGCAGTTCTTC. Its translation: CATSDSKFNNEQFF.

The chain employs TRBV2 and TRBJ1-5, with a possible D match to TRBD1 (6 bases). This CDR3 has 15 residues. Trimming cost V 5 bases and J 4 bases, with 15 bases left between them. Germline CDR1 reads SNHLY; CDR2 reads FYNNEI. CDR3: CASSTQGLGNQPQHF. CDR3 DNA: TGTGCCAGCAGTACACAGGGCCTGGGGAATCAGCCCCAGCATTTT.

The rearrangement uses TRBV13 and TRBJ1-4; 9 bases match TRBD1. Germline values: CDR1 PRHDT, CDR2 FYEKMQ (reference sequence). CDR3 length: 14 residues. V was clipped by 4 bases and J by 8 bases; unmatched bases: 5. This chain's CDR3 is CASSSGTGCEKLFF. In DNA, the CDR3 is TGTGCCAGCAGCTCCGGGACAGGGTGCGAAAAACTGTTTTTT.

The chain recombines TRBV3-1 (or the pseudogene TRBV3-2) with TRBJ2-5; 8 nucleotides align to TRBD2. This CDR3 is built from 16 residues. Germline trimming cut 0 bases from V and 5 bases from J; bases unmatched to any gene: 8. CDR1 is LGHDT, CDR2 YNNKEL, per germline (reference sequence). The CDR3 DNA follows: TGTGCCAGCAGCCAAGATATCGGGGGGGGCGGCGAGACCCAGTACTTC. It is translated as CASSQDIGGGGETQYF.

The chain employs TRBV6-5 and TRBJ1-2; 7 bases align to TRBD1. Germline CDR1 reads MNHEY; CDR2 reads SVGAGI. The junction had 9 bases not matched to a gene; V was cut back by 6 bases and J by 8 bases. This CDR3 comprises 13 residues. The CDR3 reads CASSPDRVRGYTF. CDR3 nucleotides: TGTGCCAGCAGCCCCGACAGGGTTCGAGGCTACACCTTC.

The rearrangement joins TRBV19 to TRBJ2-5, with 7 bases identical to TRBD1. There are 15 residues in the CDR3. J was trimmed by 3 bases and V by 6 bases; bases with no gene match: 10. Germline V CDR1 and CDR2: LNHDA, SQIVND (reference sequence). CDR3 nucleotides: TGTGCCAGTAGCACAGGGGTACTGAAGAAAGAGACCCAGTACTTC. Translation: CASSTGVLKKETQYF.

As to this clone: Other DNA sequences in the same sample also yield this CDR3. The chain uses TRBV5-1 and TRBJ1-5; the match to TRBD1 covers 7 bases. V lost 0 bases, J lost 2 bases, and 2 bases stayed unmatched. The CDR3 loop spans 15 amino acids. The germline V gene encodes CDR1 SGHRS and CDR2 YFSETQ. The CDR3 bases are TGCGCCAGCAGCTTGGAAGGGGGCGGCAATCAGCCCCAGCATTTT. Its protein is CASSLEGGGNQPQHF.

The chain uses TRBV7-9 and TRBJ1-5, with D tentatively TRBD1 (6 bases). The length of the CDR3 is 16 residues. The V end was cut by 5 bases, the J end by 1 base, with 15 bases between. Germline CDR1 reads SEHNR; CDR2 reads FQNEAQ (reference sequence). CDR3 DNA: TGTGCCAGCAGCCCAGGGGCAGAGGGGAGCAATCAGCCCCAGCATTTT. Residues: CASSPGAEGSNQPQHF.

V is TRBV10-2 and J is TRBJ1-5; unclear D gene. Trimming cost V 0 bases and J 6 bases, with 12 bases left between them. The germline V gene has CDR1 WSHSY and CDR2 SAAADI. The CDR3 totals 15 residues. CDR3 region: CASSESPIPSQPQHF. The CDR3 nucleotides read TGCGCCAGCAGTGAGTCACCCATCCCCAGTCAGCCCCAGCATTTT.

The chain employs TRBV7-9 and TRBJ1-1, with 7 positions matching TRBD1. Trimming removed 4 bases from V and 5 bases from J; junction bases left unmatched: 7. Germline CDR1 reads SEHNR; CDR2 reads FQNEAQ (reference sequence). CDR3 length: 14 amino acids. The CDR3 coding sequence is TGTGCCAGCAGCTCCACTGACAGGGCGACTGAAGCTTTCTTT. It encodes CASSSTDRATEAFF.

The V gene is TRBV5-6, the J gene TRBJ1-3; a weak D match, TRBD1 (6 bases). CDR3 size: 16 residues. Germline lookup yields CDR1 SGHDT and CDR2 YYEEEE. Trimming took off 2 bases at V and 0 bases at J, with 12 bases between the two ends. CDR3: CASSFRDRSSGNTIYF. The DNA for the CDR3 is TGTGCCAGCAGCTTTCGAGACAGGAGCTCTGGAAACACCATATATTTT.

This chain connects TRBV5-1 to TRBJ1-1, with 8 nucleotides matching TRBD1. J gave up 5 bases and V 1 base, and 10 bases lay outside the gene matches. Germline V gene lookup returns CDR1 SGHRS and CDR2 YFSETQ. The CDR3 loop spans 16 amino acids. CDR3 region: CASSLQKGQGKTEAFF. The CDR3 region has the DNA TGCGCCAGCAGCTTGCAAAAAGGACAGGGTAAAACTGAAGCTTTCTTT.

This chain connects TRBV20-1 to TRBJ1-2, with unresolved D. Germline V gene lookup returns CDR1 DFQATT and CDR2 SNEGSKA (reference sequence). This CDR3 has 12 residues. V dropped 3 bases and J dropped 2 bases, with 7 bases sitting between them. The CDR3 here is CSASYRNYGYTF. In DNA form, the CDR3 reads TGCAGTGCTAGTTACAGAAACTATGGCTACACCTTC.

The chain couples TRBV7-3 to TRBJ2-5; possible D gene TRBD1, 6 bases. The germline V gene encodes CDR1 SGHTA and CDR2 FQGTGA. The CDR3 has 15 amino acids. The germline V and J ends were trimmed by 4 bases and 2 bases, with 14 bases remaining between them. For the CDR3, the DNA is TGTGCCAGCAGCTCCAGAGGGACATCACAAGAGACCCAGTACTTC. Translated, it gives CASSSRGTSQETQYF.